The clone carrying this T cell receptor (beta chain) showed up just once. Its antigen is still unknown. The sample is drawn from a study of shared clonotypes between healthy human individuals. Broader study findings: Only blood samples were collected, and tissue repertoires likely differ.

TCRdb keeps only in-frame clones here, not all; method: immunoSEQ multiplex PCR. The sample has 2,500,000 or so clones, just over 90% seen once. Investigators divided CD4+ cells into CD45RA+ naive and CD45RA-negative memory subsets. Trimming pared 2 bases from V and 5 bases from J, leaving 16 bases between. This CDR3 contains 15 residues. Germline CDR1 and CDR2: MDHEN and SYDVKM. The sequencing input was naive CD4+ T cells sorted from blood. Subset here: CD45RA+ positively selected. The TCR originated in a man between 18 and 35 years old in good health. The chain couples TRBV28 to TRBJ2-7; D is perhaps TRBD1 (5 bases). Here the CDR3 reads CASSLSGAVENEQYF. The CDR3 DNA sequence: TGTGCCAGCAGTTTAAGTGGGGCCGTGGAAAACGAGCAGTACTTC.